These 26 T cell receptor beta chains came from one sample sequenced in a study of blood T cells in healthy people across ages (dated by TCRdb to 2014 to 2015). The library came from 5' RACE. TCRdb shows the sequencer as Illumina HiSeq 2500. A second PCR of roughly 7 to 11 cycles was performed with a sample-barcoded 5' primer and a J-beta primer mix. Starting from the raw public reads, TCRdb applied fastp trimming at Q25, assembled clones with MiXCR and retained in-frame beta chains. Here each entry gathers all rows of one CDR3 protein and keeps the most common genes and DNA. For this sample the table gives 850,000 to 950,000 distinct CDR3 sequences, of which 29% were detected only once. The top ten clones comprise 15% to 20% of the sample. Sequencing input: blood. The receptors stem from a woman of 80 years or more in good health.

Points on this clonotype: Given a much more abundant clone one base away, this may be a read error. The rearrangement uses TRBV29-1 and TRBJ1-2; the D gene is possibly TRBD1 (6 bases). Germline-derived CDR1 and CDR2 are SQVTM and ANQGSEA. CDR3 length: 15 residues. Trimming pared 7 bases from V and 7 bases from J, leaving 25 bases between. The CDR3 DNA reads as TGCAGCGCGGGGGGGGCAGGGATGGCTTTCCGTGGCTACACCTTC. Its protein is CSAGGAGMAFRGYTF. Full variable domain (outside the CDR3, taken from reference TRBV29-1 and TRBJ1-2): SAVISQKPSRDICQRGTSLTIQCQVDSQVTMMFWYRQQPGQSLTLIATANQGSEATYESGFVIDKFPISRPNLTFSTLTVSNMSPEDSSIYLCSAGGAGMAFRGYTFGSGTRLTVV.

This clonotype was seen many times. V is TRBV7-2 and J is TRBJ2-7; D not resolved. In germline, CDR1 is SGHTA, CDR2 FQGNSA. CDR3 length: 11 residues. V dropped 3 bases and J dropped 7 bases, with 7 bases sitting between them. The CDR3 nucleotides read TGTGCCAGCAGCTTTTTGGGTGAGCAGTACTTC. It encodes CASSFLGEQYF.

The genes are TRBV5-6 and TRBJ2-2; D gene unclear. Germline V gene data show CDR1 as SGHDT and CDR2 as YYEEEE. The CDR3 loop spans 13 amino acids. With 2 bases removed from V and 6 bases from J, the gap between germline ends came to 8 bases. The CDR3 loop reads CASSFLQAGELFF. The CDR3 DNA reads TGTGCCAGCAGCTTCTTGCAGGCCGGGGAGCTGTTTTTT.

The rearrangement links TRBV27 to TRBJ1-1; maybe TRBD1 (6 bases). This CDR3 is built from 14 residues. The germline V gene has CDR1 MNHEY and CDR2 SMNVEV (reference sequence). The V gene lost 9 bases and the J gene lost 4 bases, with 18 bases spanning the gap. The CDR3 spells CASLGAGSATEAFF. The CDR3 DNA reads TGTGCCAGTTTGGGGGCAGGGTCTGCCACTGAAGCTTTCTTT.

Only a few counts were recorded for this clonotype. The gene calls are TRBV15 and TRBJ2-2; D unclear. V lost 2 bases and J 1 base, leaving 5 bases between the germline ends. Germline V gene data show CDR1 as LNHNV and CDR2 as YYDKDF (reference sequence). The length of the CDR3 is 14 residues. Written as DNA, the CDR3 is TGTGCCACCAGCAGAAAAGGGAACACCGGGGAGCTGTTTTTT. Translated, it gives CATSRKGNTGELFF.

In this sample, this clonotype turned up many times. This sequence joins TRBV7-8 and TRBJ1-4; 9 bases line up with TRBD1. The V segment lost 5 bases and the J segment 4 bases; nucleotides outside the gene matches: 20. Per germline, CDR1 SGHVS and CDR2 FQNEAQ. The CDR3 sequence is 20 residues long. In nucleotides, the CDR3 is TGTGCCAGCAGCCCGGTTTCCAATGGTCGGGACAGGGAATTTAATGAAAAACTGTTTTTT. As protein: CASSPVSNGRDREFNEKLFF.

The table lists this clonotype with a few counts. Relative to the germline gene, one junction end is altered; a read error may explain this. This chain links TRBV7-2 with TRBJ2-2, with unresolved D. This CDR3 is built from 14 residues. Germline assignment: CDR1 SGHTA and CDR2 FQGNSA. CDR3 sequence: CASSPTTNTGELFF. The CDR3 coding sequence is TGTGCCAGCAGCCCCACCACGAATACCGGGGAGCTGTTTTTT.

This clonotype was seen repeatedly, ten times or more. V usage is TRBV7-2 and J usage is TRBJ2-7; D might be TRBD2 (7 bases). With 1 base removed from V and 9 bases from J, the gap between germline ends came to 13 bases. The CDR3 totals 13 residues. The V gene's germline CDR1 is SGHTA and CDR2 FQGNSA. CDR3 coding DNA: TGTGCCAGCAGCTTAGGGGGGGGCGCAGGGCAGTACTTC. Translation: CASSLGGGAGQYF.

This clonotype was recorded only once. The J gene is TRBJ2-7, the V gene TRBV11-2, with D unclear. Germline CDR1 and CDR2: SGHAT and FQNNGV. The V gene lost 4 bases and the J gene lost 2 bases, with 12 bases spanning the gap. CDR3 length equals 14 residues. CDR3 amino acids: CASSWMGATYEQYF. In DNA, the CDR3 is TGTGCCAGCAGCTGGATGGGCGCAACCTACGAGCAGTACTTC.

This clonotype was observed many times. The genes are TRBV7-2 and TRBJ2-1; 7 nucleotides agree with TRBD2. V lost 3 bases to trimming and J lost 8 bases; unmatched junction nucleotides: 16. CDR3 length: 17 residues. Germline CDR1 and CDR2: SGHTA and FQGNSA. The CDR3, as DNA: TGTGCCAGCAGCTTCCGACGGTCAAGCGGGGCGGGGCATGAGCAGTTCTTC. Its translation is CASSFRRSSGAGHEQFF.

This clonotype occurred many times. The gene calls are TRBV7-2 and TRBJ2-7, with D possibly matching TRBD1 (6 bases). The CDR3 has 14 amino acids. The germline V gene has CDR1 SGHTA and CDR2 FQGNSA. Trimming left V 1 base short and J 2 bases short, with 9 bases between. CDR3 residues: CASSLDWTAYEQYF. DNA for the CDR3: TGTGCCAGCAGCTTAGATTGGACAGCCTACGAGCAGTACTTC.

This clonotype was seen repeatedly, ten times or more. The gene calls are TRBV10-1 and TRBJ2-3; 9 positions agree with TRBD1. CDR3 length equals 14 residues. Germline V gene data show CDR1 as WNHNN and CDR2 as SYGVQD (reference sequence). V dropped 3 bases and J dropped 6; count of bases not matched to a gene: 4. CDR3 sequence (DNA): TGCGCCAGCAGTGAAGGACAGGGGAGGGATACGCAGTATTTT. This sequence encodes CASSEGQGRDTQYF.

A few counts support this clonotype. A single base separates this from a much larger clone, so it may be a read error. For the CDR3, the DNA is TGCAGTGCGACAACGAAGCGGTGGAGCACCAATGAGCAGTACTTC. Encoded protein: CSATTKRWSTNEQYF. The chain couples TRBV20-1 to TRBJ2-5; tentatively, D is TRBD2 (5 bases). Germline CDR1 reads DFQATT; CDR2 reads SNEGSKA (reference sequence). V was cut by 6 bases and J by 11 bases, with 28 bases left in between. This CDR3 region has 15 residues.

This clonotype was observed many times. V usage is TRBV20-1 and J usage is TRBJ2-1; 11 nucleotides line up with TRBD2. This CDR3 has 14 amino acids. Germline loops: CDR1 DFQATT, CDR2 SNEGSKA (reference sequence). With 4 bases clipped from V and 7 bases from J, the junction kept 6 bases outside the gene matches. The CDR3 DNA sequence: TGCAGTGCTACCATACTAGCGGGGGCAAATGAGCAGTTCTTC. Its translation is CSATILAGANEQFF.

This clonotype was detected a few times. The rearrangement joins TRBV6-2 or TRBV6-3 to TRBJ1-4; D might be TRBD1 (6 bases). The germline V gene encodes CDR1 MNHEY and CDR2 SVGEGT. Trimming left V 6 bases short and J 0 bases short, with 20 bases between. This CDR3 has 18 amino acids. The CDR3 DNA sequence: TGTGCCAGCAGAACCCTCGAAGGGGGGGGAGCAACTAATGAAAAACTGTTTTTT. It encodes CASRTLEGGGATNEKLFF.

The chain links TRBV7-8 to TRBJ1-1; perhaps TRBD1 as D (6 bases). The CDR3 extends over 15 amino acids. The V end lost 5 bases, the J end lost 4 bases, and 17 bases lay between the germline ends. Germline CDR1 and CDR2: SGHVS and FQNEAQ. This CDR3 reads CASSPLGARGTEAFF. The CDR3 region has the DNA TGTGCCAGCAGCCCCTTGGGGGCTCGGGGCACTGAAGCTTTCTTT.

This clonotype showed up many times. This sequence joins TRBV2 and TRBJ2-7, with 10 bases lining up with TRBD2. Losses at the gene ends were 4 bases for V and 12 bases for J; bases not matched to a gene: 12. CDR3 length: 14 residues. Germline-derived CDR1 and CDR2 are SNHLY and FYNNEI. The CDR3 region has the DNA TGTGCCAGCAGTGCTGGGTTAGCGGGGGGCATCGGGTACTTC. Encoded protein: CASSAGLAGGIGYF.

This chain uses TRBV4-1 with TRBJ1-4, with 10 bases matching TRBD1. Germline V gene sequence: CDR1 MGHRA, CDR2 YSYEKL. The CDR3 runs 15 residues. The V gene end was trimmed by 5 bases and the J gene end by 7 bases; junction bases not matched to a gene: 7. The CDR3 is CASSGTGTGAEKLFF. CDR3 bases: TGCGCCAGCAGCGGAACCGGGACAGGGGCTGAAAAACTGTTTTTT.

This clonotype was seen ten or more times. This chain connects TRBV27 to TRBJ2-7; D is undetermined. The CDR3 is 13 residues long. Trimming removed 3 bases from V and 0 bases from J, with 6 bases in between. Germline CDR1 is MNHEY and CDR2 is SMNVEV (reference sequence). CDR3 protein: CASSLSYSYEQYF. The CDR3 DNA is TGTGCCAGCAGTTTGAGTTACTCCTACGAGCAGTACTTC.

In its sample, this clonotype was seen many times. The chain recombines TRBV12-3 or TRBV12-4 with TRBJ2-5, with D possibly being TRBD2 (6 bases). The V gene lost 4 bases and the J gene lost 3 bases, with 15 bases spanning the gap. CDR3 length: 15 residues. This chain's CDR3 is CASSSSGRKEETQYF. The CDR3 DNA reads as TGTGCCAGCAGTTCCTCCGGGAGAAAAGAAGAGACCCAGTACTTC.

This CDR3 reads CASSPRWFKGTGELFF. The CDR3 coding sequence is TGTGCCAGCAGCCCAAGATGGTTCAAGGGCACCGGGGAGCTGTTTTTT. The chain links TRBV14 to TRBJ2-2; D is uncertain. V gave up 4 bases and J gave up 4 bases, with 16 bases separating them. CDR1 and CDR2 (germline): SGHDN, FVKESK. This CDR3 has 16 amino acids.

Only a few counts were recorded for this clonotype. This sequence joins TRBV7-2 and TRBJ2-2, with D perhaps matching TRBD1 (5 bases). Per germline, CDR1 SGHTA and CDR2 FQGNSA. V lost 1 base to trimming and J lost 7 bases, with 10 bases between them. This CDR3 comprises 14 residues. In DNA, the CDR3 is TGTGCCAGCAGCTTAGTGGGGCGAGGCGGGGAGCTGTTTTTT. As protein: CASSLVGRGGELFF.

The V call is TRBV7-2, the J call TRBJ1-2; perhaps TRBD1 as D (6 bases). V shed 4 bases and J shed 9 bases, with 15 bases lying between them. This CDR3 is 13 amino acids long. CDR1 and CDR2 from the germline V gene are SGHTA and FQGNSA. Here the CDR3 reads CASSSTGFESYTF. The CDR3 bases are TGTGCCAGCAGCTCGACAGGCTTCGAGAGCTACACCTTC. The full variable domain, in which reference TRBV7-2 and TRBJ1-2 provide the parts outside the CDR3, is GAGVSQSPSNKVTEKGKDVELRCDPISGHTALYWYRQSLGQGLEFLIYFQGNSAPDKSGLPSDRFSAERTGGSVSTLTIQRTQQEDSAVYLCASSSTGFESYTFGSGTRLTVV.

Many counts were recorded for this clonotype. The chain couples TRBV7-2 to TRBJ2-5; possible D gene TRBD2, 5 bases. Trimming took 6 bases from V and 3 from J, leaving 23 bases between them. The CDR3 is made up of 17 amino acids. Germline CDR1 is SGHTA and CDR2 is FQGNSA. The CDR3 region is CASRGDLGGAAKETQYF. The CDR3 region has the DNA TGTGCCAGCAGGGGCGATCTGGGCGGAGCGGCCAAAGAGACCCAGTACTTC.

This clonotype showed up just a few times. The chain recombines TRBV20-1 with TRBJ1-5; D possibly corresponds to TRBD1 (6 bases). This CDR3 comprises 14 residues. The germline CDR1 and CDR2 sequences are DFQATT and SNEGSKA (reference sequence). Trimming removed 3 bases at V and 9 bases at J, with 18 bases between. The CDR3 DNA reads TGCAGTGCTAGGGTTACAGGGTCCAGATGGCCCCAGCATTTT. It yields the protein CSARVTGSRWPQHF.

The V call is TRBV2, the J call TRBJ2-5; D call uncertain. Between the trimmed V and J ends, which lost 7 bases and 9 bases, there was a span of 21 bases. This CDR3 contains 14 residues. Germline assignment: CDR1 SNHLY and CDR2 FYNNEI. For the CDR3, the DNA is TGTGCCAGCATATGGCGTGGTTCCATGTTGGCCCAGTACTTC. Amino acid sequence: CASIWRGSMLAQYF.